The clone carrying this T cell receptor (beta chain) has only a few counts. Its cognate antigen is unknown. This specimen comes from a study of cytomegalovirus exposure and HLA in healthy donors. General study points: Previous analysis showed most TCR beta V segments were productive about 90% or about 30% of the time. It is likely that the observed cluster of highly shared sequence variants was a sequencing artifact.

The PCR used 60 Vbeta and 13 Jbeta primers. Sequencing used immunoSEQ multiplex PCR; TCRdb keeps in-frame clones, though not all of them. The sample gives 150,000 to 200,000 clones, approximately 84% of which show up once; around 0.24% is in the top ten. This TCR derives from a boy aged 10-17 years in good health and CMV-seronegative. The source material was PBMCs.

This CDR3 is CASSKTTADEQYF. The DNA for the CDR3 is TGTGCCAGCAGCAAGACGACAGCTGACGAGCAGTACTTC. The chain is built from TRBV5-4 and TRBJ2-7; tentatively, D is TRBD1 (5 bases). Germline V gene lookup returns CDR1 SGHNT and CDR2 YYREEE (reference sequence). V was cut by 4 bases and J by 5 bases, with 13 bases left in between. This CDR3 contains 13 residues.